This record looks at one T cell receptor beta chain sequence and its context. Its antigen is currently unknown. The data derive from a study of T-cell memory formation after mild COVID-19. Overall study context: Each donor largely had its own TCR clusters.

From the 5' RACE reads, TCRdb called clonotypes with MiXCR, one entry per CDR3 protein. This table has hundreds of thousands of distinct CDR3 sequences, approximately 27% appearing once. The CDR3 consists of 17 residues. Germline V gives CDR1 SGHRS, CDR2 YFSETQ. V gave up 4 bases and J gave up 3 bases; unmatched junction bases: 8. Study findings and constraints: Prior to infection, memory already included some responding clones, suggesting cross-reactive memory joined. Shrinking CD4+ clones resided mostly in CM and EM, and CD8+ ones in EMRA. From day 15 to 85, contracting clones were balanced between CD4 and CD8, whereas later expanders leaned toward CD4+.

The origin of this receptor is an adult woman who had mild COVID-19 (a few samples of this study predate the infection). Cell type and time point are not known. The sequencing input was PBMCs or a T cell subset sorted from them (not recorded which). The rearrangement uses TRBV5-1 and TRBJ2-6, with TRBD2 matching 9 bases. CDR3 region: CASSVGGLADGANVLTF. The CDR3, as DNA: TGCGCCAGCAGCGTGGGGGGACTAGCAGATGGGGCCAACGTCCTGACTTTC.